A single sample is the source of the 6 T cell receptor beta chains below, sequenced in a study of Ad26.COV2.S vaccination and SARS-CoV-2 variants. The protocol was immunoSEQ multiplex PCR, while the TCRdb copy is restricted to in-frame clones and leaves out a portion. Of around 450,000 clones in the sample, 70% to 90% were seen once. The treatment denotes: 15 to 20 received Ad26.COV2.S at low or high dose, single or two shots; about 5 received placebo; per-sample allocation not given. Repertoires come from day 63 after the first vaccine or placebo injection. The sample consisted of peripheral blood, taken in a trial of Ad26.COV2.S vaccine versus placebo. These receptors originate from a person between 18 and 65 years old who received the Ad26.COV2.S COVID-19 vaccine or a placebo.

The V and J genes are TRBV28 and TRBJ2-7; 10 bases line up with TRBD1. V trimming: 8 bases; J trimming: 5 bases; junction bases outside the gene matches: 6. Germline CDR1 and CDR2: MDHEN and SYDVKM. The CDR3 spans 13 residues. The CDR3 DNA is TGTGCCAGCGAGGGACAGGGGCGGCACGAGCAGTACTTC. Translated: CASEGQGRHEQYF.

The chain combines TRBV7-9 with TRBJ2-3; D gene unclear. The CDR3 spans 14 residues. Germline assignment: CDR1 SEHNR and CDR2 FQNEAQ (reference sequence). V lost 5 bases and J lost 4, with 13 bases in between. In nucleotides, the CDR3 is TGTGCCAGCAGCATGGCATATGGGCCAGATACGCAGTATTTT. Amino acids: CASSMAYGPDTQYF.

The J gene is TRBJ1-1, the V gene TRBV19; 7 bases map to TRBD1. The germline CDR1 and CDR2 sequences are LNHDA and SQIVND (reference sequence). The CDR3 totals 13 residues. The V segment lost 3 bases and the J segment 11 bases; nucleotides outside the gene matches: 9. The CDR3 nucleotides read TGTGCCAGTAGTATTTACAGGGGAGCGGAGGCTTTCTTT. It specifies CASSIYRGAEAFF.

This clone showed up just once. The V gene is TRBV19, the J gene TRBJ1-2; D perhaps matches TRBD1 (6 bases). Trimming cost V 5 bases and J 3 bases, with 13 bases left between them. The germline gives CDR1 LNHDA, CDR2 SQIVND (reference sequence). This CDR3 comprises 14 residues. CDR3 region: CASSLTGYDYGYTF. CDR3 nucleotide sequence: TGTGCCAGTAGTTTAACAGGGTACGACTATGGCTACACCTTC.

This chain joins TRBV30 and TRBJ1-5, with D hard to call. The CDR3 has 14 residues. V was trimmed by 0 bases and J by 7 bases, leaving 13 bases between them. Germline lookup yields CDR1 GTSNPN and CDR2 SVGIG (reference sequence). The DNA of the CDR3 is TGTGCCTGGAGTGTATCAAATACGGGGCAGCCCCAGCATTTT. Translated: CAWSVSNTGQPQHF.

The rearrangement uses TRBV9 and TRBJ2-1, with 11 bases fitting TRBD2. The CDR3 sequence is 17 residues long. Germline V gene lookup returns CDR1 SGDLS and CDR2 YYNGEE. Trimming took 4 bases from V and 0 from J; bases not matched to a gene: 6. The DNA for the CDR3 is TGTGCCAGCAGCTCCAGACTAGCGGGGAGCTCCTACAATGAGCAGTTCTTC. This encodes CASSSRLAGSSYNEQFF.